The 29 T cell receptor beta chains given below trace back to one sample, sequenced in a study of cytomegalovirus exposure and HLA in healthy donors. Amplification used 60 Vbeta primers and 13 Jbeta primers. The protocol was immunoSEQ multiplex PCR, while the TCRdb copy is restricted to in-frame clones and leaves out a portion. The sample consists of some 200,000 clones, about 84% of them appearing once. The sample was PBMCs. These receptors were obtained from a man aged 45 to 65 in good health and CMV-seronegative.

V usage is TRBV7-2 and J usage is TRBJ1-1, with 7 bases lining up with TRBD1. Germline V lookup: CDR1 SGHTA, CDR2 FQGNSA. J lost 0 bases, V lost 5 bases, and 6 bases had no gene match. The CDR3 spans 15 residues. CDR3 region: CASSPRQGMNTEAFF. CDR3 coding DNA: TGTGCCAGCAGCCCAAGACAGGGTATGAACACTGAAGCTTTCTTT. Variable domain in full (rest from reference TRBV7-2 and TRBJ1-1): GAGVSQSPSNKVTEKGKDVELRCDPISGHTALYWYRQSLGQGLEFLIYFQGNSAPDKSGLPSDRFSAERTGGSVSTLTIQRTQQEDSAVYLCASSPRQGMNTEAFFGQGTRLTVV.

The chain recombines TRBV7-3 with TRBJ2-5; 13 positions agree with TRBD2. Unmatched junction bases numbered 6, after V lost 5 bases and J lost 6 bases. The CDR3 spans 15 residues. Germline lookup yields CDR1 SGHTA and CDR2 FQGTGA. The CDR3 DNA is TGTGCCAGCAGCGCGACTAGCGGGGGGCATAAGACCCAGTACTTC. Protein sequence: CASSATSGGHKTQYF.

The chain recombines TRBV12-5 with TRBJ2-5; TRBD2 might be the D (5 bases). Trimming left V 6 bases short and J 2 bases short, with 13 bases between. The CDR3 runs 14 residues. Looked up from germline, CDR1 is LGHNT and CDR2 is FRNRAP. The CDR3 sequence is CASGSPRTQETQYF. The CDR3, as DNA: TGTGCTAGTGGATCACCGCGGACTCAAGAGACCCAGTACTTC.

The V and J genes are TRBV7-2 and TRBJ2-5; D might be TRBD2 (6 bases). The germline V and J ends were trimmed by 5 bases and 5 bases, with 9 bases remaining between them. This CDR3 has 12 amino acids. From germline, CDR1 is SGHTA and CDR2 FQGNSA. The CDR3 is CASSRDFETQYF. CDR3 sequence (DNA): TGTGCCAGCAGCAGGGACTTCGAGACCCAGTACTTC. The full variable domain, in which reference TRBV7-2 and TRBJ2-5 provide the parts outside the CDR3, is GAGVSQSPSNKVTEKGKDVELRCDPISGHTALYWYRQSLGQGLEFLIYFQGNSAPDKSGLPSDRFSAERTGGSVSTLTIQRTQQEDSAVYLCASSRDFETQYFGPGTRLLVL.

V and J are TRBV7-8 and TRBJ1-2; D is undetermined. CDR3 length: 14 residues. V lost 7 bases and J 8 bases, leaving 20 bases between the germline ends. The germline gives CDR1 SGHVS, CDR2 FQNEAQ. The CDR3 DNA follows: TGTGCCAGCAACCCAATACTAGGAGACGGCGGCTACACCTTC. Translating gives CASNPILGDGGYTF.

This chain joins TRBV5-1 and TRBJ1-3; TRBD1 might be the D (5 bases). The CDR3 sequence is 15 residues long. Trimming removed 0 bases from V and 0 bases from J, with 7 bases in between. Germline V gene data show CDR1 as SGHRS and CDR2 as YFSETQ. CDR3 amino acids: CASSLEGRSGNTIYF. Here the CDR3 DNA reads TGCGCCAGCAGCTTGGAGGGGCGCTCTGGAAACACCATATATTTT.

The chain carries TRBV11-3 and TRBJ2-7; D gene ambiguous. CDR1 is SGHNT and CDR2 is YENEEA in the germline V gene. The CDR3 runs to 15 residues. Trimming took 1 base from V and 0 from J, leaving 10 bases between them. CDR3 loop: CASSLGPGSSYEQYF. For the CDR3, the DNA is TGTGCCAGCAGCTTAGGGCCAGGTAGCTCCTACGAGCAGTACTTC.

In DNA, the CDR3 is TGCAGCGCCATGACAGGGTTGGACACTGAAGCTTTCTTT. This encodes CSAMTGLDTEAFF. The chain has TRBV29-1 and TRBJ1-1; 7 bases match TRBD1. The CDR3 spans 13 residues. Germline values: CDR1 SQVTM, CDR2 ANQGSEA. After removal of 7 bases from V and 3 bases from J, the junction contained 8 bases not matched to a gene.

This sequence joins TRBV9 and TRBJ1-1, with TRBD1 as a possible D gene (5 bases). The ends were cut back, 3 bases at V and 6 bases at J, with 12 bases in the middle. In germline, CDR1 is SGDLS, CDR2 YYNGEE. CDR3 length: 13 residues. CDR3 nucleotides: TGTGCCAGCAGCGCTCATCAGGGATCTGAAGCTTTCTTT. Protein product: CASSAHQGSEAFF.

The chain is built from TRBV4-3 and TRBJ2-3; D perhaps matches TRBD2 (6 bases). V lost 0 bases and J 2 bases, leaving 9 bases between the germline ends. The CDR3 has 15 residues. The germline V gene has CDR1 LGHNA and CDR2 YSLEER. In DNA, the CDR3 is TGCGCCAGCAGCCAAGATGGAGGGGACACAGATACGCAGTATTTT. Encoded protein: CASSQDGGDTDTQYF.

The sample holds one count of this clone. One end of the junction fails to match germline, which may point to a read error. CDR3 sequence (DNA): TGTGCCAGCAGCCTAGCCTGGACTAGCGGGGGAAGACGCGGGGAGCTGTTTTTT. This encodes CASSLAWTSGGRRGELFF. V is TRBV7-9 and J is TRBJ2-2, with 13 bases fitting TRBD2. Germline loops: CDR1 SEHNR, CDR2 FQNEAQ (reference sequence). This CDR3 has 18 residues. The whole variable domain, filled in from reference TRBV7-9 and TRBJ2-2, reads DTGVSQNPRHKITKRGQNVTFRCDPISEHNRLYWYRQTLGQGPEFLTYFQNEAQLEKSRLLSDRFSAERPKGSFSTLEIQRTEQGDSAMYLCASSLAWTSGGRRGELFFGEGSRLTVL.

The CDR3 protein is CASSHDGGETQYF. The CDR3 DNA reads TGCGCCAGCAGCCACGACGGAGGAGAGACCCAGTACTTC. The chain has TRBV4-3 and TRBJ2-5; perhaps TRBD2 as D (5 bases). Germline V gene sequence: CDR1 LGHNA, CDR2 YSLEER. Trimming stripped 3 bases from V and 4 bases from J, with 9 bases between. This CDR3 has 13 amino acids.

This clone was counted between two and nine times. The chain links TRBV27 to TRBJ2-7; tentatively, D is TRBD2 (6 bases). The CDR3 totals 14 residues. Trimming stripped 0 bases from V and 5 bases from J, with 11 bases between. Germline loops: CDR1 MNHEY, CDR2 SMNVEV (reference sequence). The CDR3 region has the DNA TGTGCCAGCAGTTTATCCCCCACGGGGGACGAGCAGTACTTC. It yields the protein CASSLSPTGDEQYF.

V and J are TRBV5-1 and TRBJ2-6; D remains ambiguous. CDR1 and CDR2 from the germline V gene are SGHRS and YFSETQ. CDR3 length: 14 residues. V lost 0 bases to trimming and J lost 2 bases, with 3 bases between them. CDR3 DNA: TGCGCCAGCAGCTTGGCCACTGGGGCCAACGTCCTGACTTTC. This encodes CASSLATGANVLTF.

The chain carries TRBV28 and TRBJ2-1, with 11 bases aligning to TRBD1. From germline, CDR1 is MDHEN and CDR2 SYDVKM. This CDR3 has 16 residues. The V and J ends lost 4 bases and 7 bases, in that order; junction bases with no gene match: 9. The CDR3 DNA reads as TGTGCCAGCAGTTCTTACGGACAGGGGGCGATTAATGAGCAGTTCTTC. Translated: CASSSYGQGAINEQFF.

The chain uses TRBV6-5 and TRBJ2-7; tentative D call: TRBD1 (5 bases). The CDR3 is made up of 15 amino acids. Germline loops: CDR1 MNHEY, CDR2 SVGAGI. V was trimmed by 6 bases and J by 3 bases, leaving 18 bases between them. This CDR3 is CASSTGHSRYYEQYF. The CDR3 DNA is TGTGCCAGCAGCACCGGACATTCGCGCTACTACGAGCAGTACTTC.

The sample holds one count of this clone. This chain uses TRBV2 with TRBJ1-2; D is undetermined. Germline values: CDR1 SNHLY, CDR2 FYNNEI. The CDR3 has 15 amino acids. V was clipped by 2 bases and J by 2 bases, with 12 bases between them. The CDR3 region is CASSERRAVNYGYTF. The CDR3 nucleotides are TGTGCCAGCAGTGAAAGGCGCGCGGTGAACTATGGCTACACCTTC.

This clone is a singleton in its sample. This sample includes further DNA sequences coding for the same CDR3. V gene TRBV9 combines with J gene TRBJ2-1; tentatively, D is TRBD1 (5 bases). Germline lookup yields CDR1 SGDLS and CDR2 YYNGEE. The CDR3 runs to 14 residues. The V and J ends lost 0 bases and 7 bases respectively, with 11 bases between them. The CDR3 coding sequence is TGTGCCAGCAGCGTAGCACCAGGGATAAATGAGCAGTTCTTC. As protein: CASSVAPGINEQFF.

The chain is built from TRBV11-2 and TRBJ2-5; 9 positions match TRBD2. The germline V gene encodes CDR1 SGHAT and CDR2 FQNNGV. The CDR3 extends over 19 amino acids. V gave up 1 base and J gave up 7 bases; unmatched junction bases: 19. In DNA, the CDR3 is TGTGCCAGCAGCTTAGGAGCCAGAATCCTAGCGGGGACGAGATGGACCCAGTACTTC. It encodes CASSLGARILAGTRWTQYF.

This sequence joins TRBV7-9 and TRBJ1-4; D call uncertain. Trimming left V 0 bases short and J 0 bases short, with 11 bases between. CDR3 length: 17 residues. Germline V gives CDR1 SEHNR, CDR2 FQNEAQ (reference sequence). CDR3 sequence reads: CASSLAVPRATNEKLFF. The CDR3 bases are TGTGCCAGCAGCTTAGCGGTCCCTAGAGCAACTAATGAAAAACTGTTTTTT.

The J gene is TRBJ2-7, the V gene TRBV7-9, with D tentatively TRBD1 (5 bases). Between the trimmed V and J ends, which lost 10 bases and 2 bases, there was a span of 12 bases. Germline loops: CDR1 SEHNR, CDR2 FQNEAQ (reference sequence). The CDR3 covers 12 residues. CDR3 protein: CATSRGTYEQYF. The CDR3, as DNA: TGTGCCACTTCTAGGGGAACCTACGAGCAGTACTTC.

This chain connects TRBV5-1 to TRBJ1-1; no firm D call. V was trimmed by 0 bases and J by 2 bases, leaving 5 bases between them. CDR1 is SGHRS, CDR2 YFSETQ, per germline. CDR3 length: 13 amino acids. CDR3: CASSLETNTEAFF. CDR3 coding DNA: TGCGCCAGCAGCTTGGAGACAAACACTGAAGCTTTCTTT.

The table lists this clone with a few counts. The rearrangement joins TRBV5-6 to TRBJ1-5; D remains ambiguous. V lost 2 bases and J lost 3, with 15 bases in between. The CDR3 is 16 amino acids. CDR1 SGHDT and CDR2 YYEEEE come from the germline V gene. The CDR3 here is CASSLNPSRHNQPQHF. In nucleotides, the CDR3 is TGTGCCAGCAGCTTAAACCCATCCAGGCACAATCAGCCCCAGCATTTT.

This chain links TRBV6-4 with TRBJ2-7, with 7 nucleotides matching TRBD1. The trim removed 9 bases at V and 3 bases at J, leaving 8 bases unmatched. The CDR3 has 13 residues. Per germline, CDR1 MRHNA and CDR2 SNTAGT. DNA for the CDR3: TGTGCCAGAAAATCGACAGGGCTCTACGAGCAGTACTTC. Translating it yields CARKSTGLYEQYF.

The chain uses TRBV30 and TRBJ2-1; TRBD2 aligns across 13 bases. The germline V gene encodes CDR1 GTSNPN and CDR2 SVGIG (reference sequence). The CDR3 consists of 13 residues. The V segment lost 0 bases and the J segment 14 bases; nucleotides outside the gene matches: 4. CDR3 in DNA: TGTGCCTGGAGTGTACTAGCGGGGGGGCGGAAGTTCTTC. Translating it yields CAWSVLAGGRKFF.

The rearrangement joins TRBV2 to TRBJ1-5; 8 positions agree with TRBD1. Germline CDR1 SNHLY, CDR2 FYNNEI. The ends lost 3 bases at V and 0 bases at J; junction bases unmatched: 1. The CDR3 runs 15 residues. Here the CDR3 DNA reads TGTGCCAGCAGTGAGGACAGGGTTAGCAATCAGCCCCAGCATTTT. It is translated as CASSEDRVSNQPQHF.

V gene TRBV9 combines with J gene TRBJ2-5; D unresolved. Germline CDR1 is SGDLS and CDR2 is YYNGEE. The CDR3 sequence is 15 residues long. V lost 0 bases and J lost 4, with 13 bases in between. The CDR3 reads CASSVGLQDPETQYF. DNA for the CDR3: TGTGCCAGCAGCGTAGGCCTCCAGGATCCAGAGACCCAGTACTTC.

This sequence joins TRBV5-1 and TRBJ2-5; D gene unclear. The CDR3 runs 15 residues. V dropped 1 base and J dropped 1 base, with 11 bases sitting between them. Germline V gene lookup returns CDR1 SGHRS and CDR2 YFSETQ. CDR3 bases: TGCGCCAGCAGCTTGATGACTGGCTCCCAAGAGACCCAGTACTTC. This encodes CASSLMTGSQETQYF. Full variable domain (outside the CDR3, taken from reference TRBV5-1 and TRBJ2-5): KAGVTQTPRYLIKTRGQQVTLSCSPISGHRSVSWYQQTPGQGLQFLFEYFSETQRNKGNFPGRFSGRQFSNSRSEMNVSTLELGDSALYLCASSLMTGSQETQYFGPGTRLLVL.

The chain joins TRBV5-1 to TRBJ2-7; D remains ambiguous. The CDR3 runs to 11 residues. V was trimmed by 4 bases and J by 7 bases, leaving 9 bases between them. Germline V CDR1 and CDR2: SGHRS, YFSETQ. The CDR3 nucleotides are TGCGCCAGCAGCCTCCTAGGAGAGCAGTACTTC. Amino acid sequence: CASSLLGEQYF.